The 22 T cell receptor beta chains below come from one sample, sequenced in a study of T cells in Graves' hyperthyroidism and ophthalmopathy. Amplification targeted TCR beta CDR3 regions from RNA transcripts. HTBI primers were employed in a first-round RT-PCR of the TCR CDR3. One entry per CDR3 protein, called by TCRdb with MiXCR from the multiplex PCR reads. The sample includes around 620,000 distinct CDR3 sequences, roughly 50% of them seen just once. What was sequenced was peripheral blood or thyroid tissue (not recorded which). The receptors derive from an adult woman with Graves' disease, either hyperthyroidism or ophthalmopathy (not recorded which).

To note about this clonotype: A much larger clone differs from this one at a single base, so this may be a read error. V and J are TRBV7-2 and TRBJ2-7, with D perhaps matching TRBD2 (6 bases). The germline CDR1 and CDR2 sequences are SGHTA and FQGNSA. This CDR3 has 15 residues. V was cut by 3 bases and J by 0 bases, with 12 bases left in between. The CDR3 DNA follows: TGTGCCAGCAGCTTCCCGCGGGACCACTCCTACGAGCAGTACTTC. It encodes CASSFPRDHSYEQYF.

With regard to this clonotype: This may be a read error, as it is one base from a much larger clone. The DNA for the CDR3 is TGTGCCGGCAGCCCTCGGACTAGCGACTACGAGCAGTACTTC. This translates into CAGSPRTSDYEQYF. The chain recombines TRBV11-2 with TRBJ2-7; 9 bases fit TRBD2. Germline lookup yields CDR1 SGHAT and CDR2 FQNNGV. The CDR3 sequence is 14 residues long.

This clonotype has just one count. The chain links TRBV20-1 to TRBJ2-7, with 7 bases matching TRBD1. Germline CDR1 reads DFQATT; CDR2 reads SNEGSKA (reference sequence). The CDR3 covers 13 residues. Trimming at V came to 5 bases and at J to 2 bases, leaving 6 bases not matched to a gene. This chain's CDR3 is CSADPGQPYEQYF. CDR3 bases: TGCAGTGCTGACCCGGGACAGCCCTACGAGCAGTACTTC.

The V call is TRBV29-1, the J call TRBJ2-7; possibly TRBD1 for D (6 bases). The CDR3 runs 12 residues. Trimming shortened V by 6 bases and J by 3 bases, and 12 bases separated the two germline ends. Germline V gene lookup returns CDR1 SQVTM and CDR2 ANQGSEA. CDR3 in amino acids: CSVQGYSYEQYF. CDR3 DNA: TGCAGCGTGCAGGGGTACAGCTACGAGCAGTACTTC.

This clonotype showed up many times. This chain's CDR3 is CASSLLGFSGANVLTF. The CDR3 coding sequence is TGTGCCAGCAGCTTATTGGGGTTTTCTGGGGCCAACGTCCTGACTTTC. The gene calls are TRBV11-2 and TRBJ2-6; D is uncertain. The length of the CDR3 is 16 residues. The V and J ends lost 2 bases and 1 base respectively, with 9 bases between them. Per germline, CDR1 SGHAT and CDR2 FQNNGV.

The chain carries TRBV7-2 and TRBJ1-5; 7 nucleotides match TRBD1. The CDR3 has 14 residues. J lost 7 bases, V lost 1 base, and 4 bases had no gene match. Germline lookup yields CDR1 SGHTA and CDR2 FQGNSA. The CDR3 spells CASSLEGARQPQHF. In DNA form, the CDR3 reads TGTGCCAGCAGCTTAGAGGGGGCTCGGCAGCCCCAGCATTTT. The whole variable domain, filled in from reference TRBV7-2 and TRBJ1-5, reads GAGVSQSPSNKVTEKGKDVELRCDPISGHTALYWYRQSLGQGLEFLIYFQGNSAPDKSGLPSDRFSAERTGGSVSTLTIQRTQQEDSAVYLCASSLEGARQPQHFGDGTRLSIL.

This clonotype was recorded at least ten times. V is TRBV4-2 and J is TRBJ1-4, with D unclear. The germline gives CDR1 LGHNA, CDR2 YNFKEQ. The length of the CDR3 is 16 residues. Deletions cut 1 base from V and 0 bases from J, with 9 bases between. CDR3 DNA sequence: TGTGCCAGCAGCCAAGCTGTAGTTACAACTAATGAAAAACTGTTTTTT. It translates to CASSQAVVTTNEKLFF.

This rearrangement joins TRBV20-1 to TRBJ1-5; 9 bases line up with TRBD1. V shed 5 bases, J shed 5 bases, and the junction held 4 bases outside the gene matches. The CDR3 sequence is 13 residues long. The germline CDR1 and CDR2 sequences are DFQATT and SNEGSKA (reference sequence). The CDR3 nucleotides are TGCAGTGCTCGGACAGGGGAATATCAGCCCCAGCATTTT. Translation gives CSARTGEYQPQHF.

The chain links TRBV7-2 to TRBJ1-2; no firm D call. This CDR3 contains 13 residues. Germline-derived CDR1 and CDR2 are SGHTA and FQGNSA. Trimming pared 6 bases from V and 2 bases from J, leaving 10 bases between. The CDR3 bases are TGTGCCAGCAGTTCACATTCAAACTATGGCTACACCTTC. Translating gives CASSSHSNYGYTF.

This rearrangement joins TRBV28 to TRBJ2-7, with no clear D. CDR1 is MDHEN and CDR2 is SYDVKM in the germline V gene. The CDR3 runs to 13 residues. Trimming shortened V by 8 bases and J by 7 bases, and 18 bases separated the two germline ends. CDR3 sequence: CASPDRNTGEQYF. CDR3 DNA sequence: TGTGCCAGCCCTGATCGGAACACCGGGGAGCAGTACTTC.

DNA of the CDR3: TGTGCCATCAGTGCGCCGGGACAGGGGAGCTCCTACGAGCAGTACTTC. This translates into CAISAPGQGSSYEQYF. This chain joins TRBV10-3 and TRBJ2-7; TRBD1 matches 10 bases. V shed 4 bases and J 0 bases; nucleotides not matched to a gene: 6. Germline V gene data show CDR1 as ENHRY and CDR2 as SYGVKD. There are 16 residues in the CDR3.

The chain recombines TRBV27 with TRBJ1-5, with D unclear. The CDR3 covers 11 residues. Germline V gives CDR1 MNHEY, CDR2 SMNVEV (reference sequence). The chain's CDR3 is CAWHDNQPQHF. In DNA, the CDR3 is TGTGCATGGCACGACAATCAGCCCCAGCATTTT.

At least ten counts were recorded for this clonotype. This sequence joins TRBV5-1 and TRBJ1-1, with D possibly TRBD1 on 6 matching bases. The CDR3 contains 15 residues. Trimming left V 5 bases short and J 3 bases short, with 17 bases between. CDR1 SGHRS and CDR2 YFSETQ come from the germline V gene. In DNA, the CDR3 is TGCGCCAGCAGAAACCCCGGGACATATCACACTGAAGCTTTCTTT. As protein: CASRNPGTYHTEAFF.

This clonotype was counted a single time. V usage is TRBV20-1 and J usage is TRBJ2-7, with TRBD1 matching over 8 bases. The V gene end was trimmed by 6 bases and the J gene end by 4 bases; junction bases not matched to a gene: 8. This CDR3 contains 13 residues. Germline CDR1 is DFQATT and CDR2 is SNEGSKA (reference sequence). The CDR3 sequence is CSAPGQEKYEQYF. CDR3 DNA sequence: TGCAGTGCCCCGGGACAGGAAAAATACGAGCAGTACTTC.

The rearrangement links TRBV15 to TRBJ1-5; D unresolved. The CDR3 sequence is 14 residues long. Germline V gene lookup returns CDR1 LNHNV and CDR2 YYDKDF (reference sequence). V was trimmed by 3 bases and J by 5 bases, leaving 11 bases between them. The CDR3 nucleotides are TGTGCCACCAGCAGGAAGGGTATCGATCAGCCCCAGCATTTT. Its protein product is CATSRKGIDQPQHF.

The chain carries TRBV12-3 or TRBV12-4 and TRBJ1-1; D might be TRBD1 (5 bases). CDR3 length: 15 residues. V was clipped by 6 bases and J by 4 bases, with 18 bases between them. The CDR3 coding sequence is TGTGCCAGCAGACCCGGGACTCTAAGGGGCACTGAAGCTTTCTTT. As protein: CASRPGTLRGTEAFF.

The chain recombines TRBV15 with TRBJ1-1; no firm D call. The germline V gene has CDR1 LNHNV and CDR2 YYDKDF (reference sequence). The CDR3 length is 14 residues. Trimming pared 5 bases from V and 4 bases from J, leaving 14 bases between. This CDR3 is CATSPLGGFTEAFF. As DNA, the CDR3 is TGTGCCACCAGCCCCTTAGGAGGGTTCACTGAAGCTTTCTTT.

The rearrangement joins TRBV7-2 to TRBJ1-2; TRBD1 might be the D (6 bases). CDR3 size: 14 residues. Germline assignment: CDR1 SGHTA and CDR2 FQGNSA. Trimming took 2 bases from V and 3 from J, leaving 10 bases between them. CDR3 in DNA: TGTGCCAGCAGCTTACCTGGACAGCACTATGGCTACACCTTC. Translated: CASSLPGQHYGYTF. Full variable domain (missing parts from reference TRBV7-2 and TRBJ1-2): GAGVSQSPSNKVTEKGKDVELRCDPISGHTALYWYRQSLGQGLEFLIYFQGNSAPDKSGLPSDRFSAERTGGSVSTLTIQRTQQEDSAVYLCASSLPGQHYGYTFGSGTRLTVV.

The chain joins TRBV29-1 to TRBJ1-1; 7 bases map to TRBD1. The germline V gene has CDR1 SQVTM and CDR2 ANQGSEA. The CDR3 consists of 14 residues. Losses at the gene ends were 7 bases for V and 0 bases for J; bases not matched to a gene: 8. CDR3 protein: CSGLTGTMNTEAFF. The CDR3 DNA reads as TGCAGCGGTTTGACAGGGACCATGAACACTGAAGCTTTCTTT.

This clonotype was observed at least ten times. The chain is built from TRBV10-2 and TRBJ2-7; D gene uncertain. CDR3 size: 11 residues. Trimming stripped 3 bases from V and 7 bases from J, with 7 bases between. CDR1 is WSHSY and CDR2 is SAAADI in the germline V gene. CDR3 coding DNA: TGCGCCAGCAGTGACACTGGAGAGCAGTACTTC. Residues: CASSDTGEQYF.

This clonotype was observed a handful of times. Relative to the germline gene, one junction end is altered; a read error may explain this. This chain joins TRBV10-3 and TRBJ1-2, with D possibly being TRBD1 (6 bases). In germline, CDR1 is ENHRY, CDR2 SYGVKD. This CDR3 region has 17 residues. The chain's CDR3 is CASSEFPRQANNYGYTF. The CDR3 region has the DNA TGTGCCAGCAGTGAATTCCCCCGACAGGCTAACAACTATGGCTACACCTTC.

This clonotype was seen many times. The CDR3 DNA reads as TGTGCCAGCAGCGTAGGTGGGGGGAACAGTCAGCCCCAGCATTTT. This sequence encodes CASSVGGGNSQPQHF. This chain joins TRBV9 and TRBJ1-5, with D possibly TRBD1 on 5 matching bases. With 0 bases removed from V and 6 bases from J, the gap between germline ends came to 13 bases. CDR1 is SGDLS, CDR2 YYNGEE, per germline. The CDR3 totals 15 residues.